These 23 T cell receptor beta chains share one sample of origin, sequenced in a study of metastatic and nonmetastatic thyroid tumors. Prior to thyroid surgery, none of the patients had received any treatment. From the PCR reads, TCRdb re-called clones with MiXCR. The top ten clones hold approximately 14% of a sample with 42,000 or so clones, about 19% of them seen once. Input material: tumor tissue. These receptors all stem from a female donor with papillary thyroid cancer or a benign thyroid nodule (not recorded which). Some clones in this sample may be carry-over from other donors' samples.

This clone has just a few counts. This could be a read error, since a much larger clone is one nucleotide away. The chain combines TRBV24-1 with TRBJ2-3; possible D gene TRBD2, 6 bases. The CDR3 has 12 residues. Trimming pared 9 bases from V and 7 bases from J, leaving 13 bases between. From germline, CDR1 is KGHDR and CDR2 SFDVKD. As DNA, the CDR3 is TGTGCCACCGGGGGGAGTACGAATACGCAGTATTTT. Translation: CATGGSTNTQYF.

This sequence joins TRBV30 and TRBJ1-2, with a weak D call TRBD1 (5 bases). Trimming took 6 bases from V and 3 from J, leaving 11 bases between them. Germline V gene data show CDR1 as GTSNPN and CDR2 as SVGIG (reference sequence). CDR3 length equals 12 residues. CDR3 residues: CACKQGDYGYTF. The CDR3, as DNA: TGTGCCTGCAAACAAGGGGACTATGGCTACACCTTC.

This clone was seen at least ten times. The CDR3 DNA follows: TGTGCCAGCAAACCGCCAGCGGCATCCTACAATGAGCAGTTCTTC. Translating it yields CASKPPAASYNEQFF. V and J are TRBV7-8 and TRBJ2-1; D perhaps matches TRBD2 (5 bases). Between the trimmed V and J ends, which lost 7 bases and 1 base, there was a span of 14 bases. Looked up from germline, CDR1 is SGHVS and CDR2 is FQNEAQ. The CDR3 sequence is 15 residues long.

The chain links TRBV20-1 to TRBJ2-7; no reliable D call. V dropped 6 bases and J dropped 3 bases, with 12 bases sitting between them. This CDR3 has 12 amino acids. Germline values: CDR1 DFQATT, CDR2 SNEGSKA (reference sequence). The CDR3: CSATPGIYEQYF. CDR3 nucleotide sequence: TGCAGTGCGACCCCTGGGATCTACGAGCAGTACTTC.

About this clone itself: This may be a read error, as it is one base from a much larger clone. This chain uses TRBV2 with TRBJ2-1, with 7 bases aligning to TRBD1. The CDR3 is made up of 12 amino acids. V was clipped by 7 bases and J by 9 bases; unmatched bases: 6. Germline CDR1 is SNHLY and CDR2 is FYNNEI. CDR3 in amino acids: CASIGDSFEQFF. The CDR3 DNA reads as TGTGCCAGCATCGGGGACAGTTTTGAGCAGTTCTTC. Complete variable domain (other parts from reference TRBV2 and TRBJ2-1): EPEVTQTPSHQVTQMGQEVILRCVPISNHLYFYWYRQILGQKVEFLVSFYNNEISEKSEIFDDQFSVERPDGSNFTLKIRSTKLEDSAMYFCASIGDSFEQFFGPGTRLTVL.

The sample holds many counts of this clone. This sequence joins TRBV14 and TRBJ2-1; D ambiguous. Germline CDR1 SGHDN, CDR2 FVKESK. The germline V and J ends were trimmed by 0 bases and 8 bases, with 14 bases remaining between them. This CDR3 comprises 15 residues. The CDR3 region has the DNA TGTGCCAGCAGCCAAGAACGGCTGAAGAGCGATGAGCAGTTCTTC. This sequence encodes CASSQERLKSDEQFF.

On this clone itself: Mismatch with germline at one junction end may stem from a read error. This chain uses TRBV5-1 with TRBJ2-1, with 9 bases fitting TRBD1. Germline-derived CDR1 and CDR2 are SGHRS and YFSETQ. The CDR3 contains 12 residues. CDR3 sequence: CASSRQGDEQLF. CDR3 sequence (DNA): TGCGCCAGCAGCAGACAGGGGGATGAGCAGTTATTC.

This clone was observed many times. The rearrangement links TRBV20-1 to TRBJ2-1; D unresolved. Trimming took off 3 bases at V and 10 bases at J, with 16 bases between the two ends. This CDR3 has 13 amino acids. Germline V gives CDR1 DFQATT, CDR2 SNEGSKA (reference sequence). CDR3 region: CSASWARNKEQFF. CDR3 sequence (DNA): TGCAGTGCTAGCTGGGCCAGAAATAAGGAGCAGTTCTTC.

This rearrangement joins TRBV18 to TRBJ2-3; D unresolved. The V gene lost 0 bases and the J gene lost 0 bases, with 10 bases spanning the gap. The CDR3 is 16 amino acids. Germline loops: CDR1 KGHSH, CDR2 LQKENI. The CDR3 region is CASSPPGGLSTDTQYF. CDR3 bases: TGTGCCAGCTCACCACCGGGCGGCCTTAGCACAGATACGCAGTATTTT.

This clone was seen more than once but under ten times. The J gene is TRBJ2-1, the V gene TRBV6-4; TRBD1 is a possible D gene (5 bases). V was clipped by 3 bases and J by 0 bases, with 9 bases between them. Germline assignment: CDR1 MRHNA and CDR2 SNTAGT. This CDR3 contains 15 residues. Written as DNA, the CDR3 is TGTGCCAGCAGTGAAAGGGGTGGCTCCTACAATGAGCAGTTCTTC. Translation gives CASSERGGSYNEQFF.

The table lists this clone with many counts. The rearrangement uses TRBV13 and TRBJ2-7; a possible D gene is TRBD2 (7 bases). The CDR3 has 16 amino acids. Trimming pared 4 bases from V and 1 base from J, leaving 17 bases between. Germline assignment: CDR1 PRHDT and CDR2 FYEKMQ (reference sequence). The DNA for the CDR3 is TGTGCCAGCAGCTCAGTGGCGGGGGCCACTTCCTACGAGCAGTACTTC. It specifies CASSSVAGATSYEQYF.

This clone appeared many times. The rearrangement joins TRBV28 to TRBJ1-6, with TRBD1 as a possible D gene (5 bases). The CDR3 length is 14 residues. Trimming left V 3 bases short and J 9 bases short, with 12 bases between. Germline V gene sequence: CDR1 MDHEN, CDR2 SYDVKM. CDR3 nucleotides: TGTGCCAGCAGTTTCGTCAGGGCCAGTTCACCCCTCCACTTT. Protein sequence: CASSFVRASSPLHF. Together with reference TRBV28 and TRBJ1-6, the CDR3 gives the full variable domain: DVKVTQSSRYLVKRTGEKVFLECVQDMDHENMFWYRQDPGLGLRLIYFSYDVKMKEKGDIPEGYSVSREKKERFSLILESASTNQTSMYLCASSFVRASSPLHFGNGTRLTVT.

There are many counts of this clone. The V call is TRBV3-1, the J call TRBJ2-3, with 10 bases aligning to TRBD2. Trimming cost V 4 bases and J 0 bases; bases outside gene matches: 4. The V gene's germline CDR1 is LGHDT and CDR2 YNNKEL (reference sequence). The CDR3 length is 16 residues. CDR3 in DNA: TGTGCCAGCAGCCTCCGACTAGCGGGTAGCACAGATACGCAGTATTTT. It translates to CASSLRLAGSTDTQYF.

In the case of this clone: A much larger clonotype is one base distant, so this may be a read error. Within the sample, other DNA sequences also encode this same CDR3. This chain links TRBV7-2 with TRBJ2-2, with TRBD2 matching 8 bases. The length of the CDR3 is 16 residues. From germline, CDR1 is SGHTA and CDR2 FQGNSA. CDR3 sequence (DNA): TGTGCCAGCAGCTTAGCGGCTAGCGGGTACACGGGGGAGCTGTTTTTT. Its protein product is CASSLAASGYTGELFF.

This clone was observed a handful of times. Relative to the germline gene, one junction end is altered; a read error may explain this. This chain links TRBV6-1 with TRBJ2-7, with D possibly matching TRBD2 (5 bases). The CDR3 runs 13 residues. Looked up from germline, CDR1 is MNHNS and CDR2 is SASEGT. The CDR3 nucleotides are TGTGCCAGCATTGACCCGGGAATCTACGAGCATTACTTC. Its protein is CASIDPGIYEHYF.

This clone has just a few counts. This may stem from a read error, because a much larger clone lies one nucleotide away. J is TRBJ2-5 and V is TRBV12-3 or TRBV12-4; weak D call: TRBD2 (5 bases). This CDR3 contains 13 residues. V was pared by 6 bases and J by 5 bases, with 13 bases between. The CDR3 region has the DNA TGTGCCAGCAGCTTTAGAGGGTGTGAGACCCAGTACTTC. This sequence encodes CASSFRGCETQYF.

As concerns this clone: A much larger clone lies one base from this, so it may be a read error. Because the CDR3 is missing its conserved closing phenylalanine or tryptophan, this is likely a read error. V gene TRBV12-3 or TRBV12-4 combines with J gene TRBJ1-5; D possibly corresponds to TRBD1 (5 bases). This CDR3 comprises 15 residues. V shed 6 bases and J shed 5 bases, with 17 bases lying between them. CDR3: CASSLAGGGHQPQHL. The CDR3 DNA reads TGTGCCAGCAGCTTGGCTGGGGGGGGTCATCAGCCCCAGCATCTT.

With regard to this clone: Its ends do not fully match the called genes, so a read error is possible. Distinct nucleotide sequences in the sample also encode this CDR3. This rearrangement joins TRBV6-1 to TRBJ1-6; possibly TRBD1 for D (6 bases). Germline loops: CDR1 MNHNS, CDR2 SASEGT. The CDR3 is 17 residues long. The CDR3 sequence is CASTFTRGRYPNSPLHF. The CDR3 DNA follows: TGTGCCAGCACCTTTACGAGGGGGAGATATCCTAATTCACCCCTCCACTTC.

There are a few counts of this clone. A much larger clone sits a single nucleotide away, making a read error possible. This chain joins TRBV2 and TRBJ2-5, with TRBD1 matching over 7 bases. In germline, CDR1 is SNHLY, CDR2 FYNNEI. The CDR3 runs to 14 residues. V lost 5 bases to trimming and J lost 5 bases; unmatched junction nucleotides: 8. The CDR3 DNA sequence: TGTGCCAGCAGTTTTGACAGGGCTGGGGAGACCCAGTACTTC. Protein: CASSFDRAGETQYF. Full variable domain (remainder filled in from reference TRBV2 and TRBJ2-5): EPEVTQTPSHQVTQMGQEVILRCVPISNHLYFYWYRQILGQKVEFLVSFYNNEISEKSEIFDDQFSVERPDGSNFTLKIRSTKLEDSAMYFCASSFDRAGETQYFGPGTRLLVL.

This clone was observed many times. The chain recombines TRBV7-8 with TRBJ2-7; 10 bases match TRBD1. This CDR3 comprises 15 residues. The V segment lost 5 bases and the J segment 3 bases; nucleotides outside the gene matches: 7. The germline gives CDR1 SGHVS, CDR2 FQNEAQ. CDR3 nucleotide sequence: TGTGCCAGCAGCCACCCGGGACAGGGGATCTACGAGCAGTACTTC. Protein product: CASSHPGQGIYEQYF.

This clone was picked up one time. This clone may be a read error of a much larger clone one base away. Other DNA sequences within the sample encode an identical CDR3. The V gene is TRBV20-1, the J gene TRBJ1-1, with a tentative D call TRBD1 (5 bases). The CDR3 sequence is 13 residues long. Per germline, CDR1 DFQATT and CDR2 SNEGSKA (reference sequence). With 5 bases removed from V and 8 bases from J, the gap between germline ends came to 18 bases. The CDR3: CSARAGLVTEAFF. CDR3 coding DNA: TGCAGTGCTCGTGCGGGGCTGGTGACCGAAGCTTTCTTT.

The chain joins TRBV28 to TRBJ1-1; 8 nucleotides line up with TRBD1. This CDR3 region has 15 residues. J was trimmed by 0 bases and V by 2 bases; bases with no gene match: 2. Germline assignment: CDR1 MDHEN and CDR2 SYDVKM. DNA for the CDR3: TGTGCCAGCAGTTTAGGGGACAGGCTGAACACTGAAGCTTTCTTT. Its protein product is CASSLGDRLNTEAFF. Using reference TRBV28 and TRBJ1-1 for the parts outside the CDR3, the full variable domain is DVKVTQSSRYLVKRTGEKVFLECVQDMDHENMFWYRQDPGLGLRLIYFSYDVKMKEKGDIPEGYSVSREKKERFSLILESASTNQTSMYLCASSLGDRLNTEAFFGQGTRLTVV.

On this clone itself: Just one base apart from a much larger clone, this may be a read error. The V gene is TRBV30, the J gene TRBJ1-1, with 9 positions matching TRBD1. The germline CDR1 and CDR2 sequences are GTSNPN and SVGIG (reference sequence). This CDR3 is 16 amino acids long. CDR3 amino acids: CAWSGSPQGANTEDFF. Here the CDR3 DNA reads TGTGCCTGGAGCGGTTCCCCACAGGGGGCGAACACTGAAGATTTCTTT. The entire variable domain, with the rest obtained from reference TRBV30 and TRBJ1-1, is as follows: SQTIHQWPATLVQPVGSPLSLECTVEGTSNPNLYWYRQAAGRGLQLLFYSVGIGQISSEVPQNLSASRPQDRQFILSSKKLLLSDSGFYLCAWSGSPQGANTEDFFGQGTRLTVV.